Reported below is one TCR beta chain. These data come from a study of blood T cell repertoires in COVID-19. At the level of the study: Samples came from the United States, Italy and Spain, spanning acute and convalescent COVID-19.

Living in about two dozen US areas, the participants were between about 18 and 95 years of age. Participant reports of clinical history set cohort assignment. Source study methods: Reference gene primer amplification gave estimated nucleated cell counts. Using immunoSEQ multiplex PCR, the repertoire was profiled, and TCRdb retains in-frame clones only, with some absent. V, J and clone size were drawn from that table, and D and trimming were deduced from the DNA. The sample lists about 240,000 clones, around 86% occurring once. Germline V CDR1 and CDR2: SGHVS, FQNEAQ. V dropped 3 bases and J dropped 2 bases, with 7 bases sitting between them. CDR3 size: 13 residues.

This chain connects TRBV7-8 to TRBJ2-5; no firm D call. Source material: PBMCs or T cells enriched from blood (not recorded which). The sequence was collected from a woman in her thirties or forties with acute COVID-19. The CDR3 loop is CASSFETQETQYF. The CDR3 bases are TGTGCCAGCAGCTTTGAAACTCAAGAGACCCAGTACTTC.